The clone carrying this TCR beta chain has just a few counts. The antigen is not known. This record belongs to a study of regulatory T cells in long-lasting Graves disease. General observations from the study: Preferential use of TRBV28, TRBJ1-2 and TRBJ2-5 was seen in persistent disease.

Germline CDR1 is MNHEY and CDR2 is SVGAGI. The CDR3 has 14 residues. V was shortened by 0 bases and J by 1 base, with 5 bases between the two germline ends. The time point denotes: newly diagnosed GD, antithyroid drugs for less than 3 months. From RNA extracted from PBMCs, the TCR library was made. Xi'an, China, was home to the endocrinology department that provided patients. CDR3-region Arm-PCR and iRepertoire HTBI primers produced the TCR beta libraries. A single record per CDR3 protein comes from TCRdb applying MiXCR to the multiplex PCR reads. The data contain some 450,000 distinct CDR3 sequences, approximately 16% of them seen just once; the ten biggest clones take up roughly 10%. These data were also filed under a second study, of T cells in Graves' hyperthyroidism and ophthalmopathy. That source notes: Stability of Graves' hyperthyroidism was defined as absent ophthalmopathy progression within 18 months. HTBI primers were employed in a first-round RT-PCR of the TCR CDR3.

Sequenced here: peripheral blood mononuclear cells (PBMCs), sampled at new diagnosis, from a patient treated with antithyroid drugs. The receptor was derived from a young woman with Graves disease. The genes are TRBV6-5 and TRBJ2-3; the D is unclear. CDR3 DNA sequence: TGTGCCAGCAGTTACTCTCTTCGCACAGATACGCAGTATTTT. This translates into CASSYSLRTDTQYF.